Below, 3 T cell receptor beta chains from the same sample are listed, as sequenced in a study of neoadjuvant anti-PD-1 for oral cavity cancer (dated by TCRdb to the early 2020s). The intended sense of this specimen's time point label: after neoadjuvant nivolumab, at surgical resection. Library method: the immunoSEQ multiplex PCR assay. TCRdb mirrors the immuneACCESS table, restricted to in-frame sequences. Some clones are absent from its copies; in checked studies, under half trace to an unresolved V gene, and the reason for the others is unknown. This sample is represented by tens of thousands of clones; 70% to 90% of them were singletons. The ten largest clonotypes hold 3% to 4% of the sample. The source was PBMCs, collected after nivolumab (anti-PD-1) treatment. The receptors originated from a person between 40 and 79 years old with oral cavity squamous cell carcinoma.

The CDR3 nucleotides read TGTGCCAGCAGCTCGACAGGCCTCTACGAGCAGTACTTC. Translated, it gives CASSSTGLYEQYF. The J gene is TRBJ2-7, the V gene TRBV6-6; TRBD1 is a possible D gene (6 bases). This CDR3 contains 13 residues. V shed 6 bases and J shed 3 bases, with 12 bases lying between them. CDR1 is MNHNY, CDR2 SVGAGI, per germline (reference sequence).

This rearrangement joins TRBV30 to TRBJ2-3; maybe TRBD2 (5 bases). This CDR3 is 12 amino acids long. Germline assignment: CDR1 GTSNPN and CDR2 SVGIG (reference sequence). The V and J ends lost 2 bases and 3 bases respectively, with 6 bases between them. The CDR3: CAWSRLTDTQYF. The CDR3 DNA reads as TGTGCCTGGAGTAGACTAACAGATACGCAGTATTTT. The full variable domain, its missing parts supplied by reference TRBV30 and TRBJ2-3, is SQTIHQWPATLVQPVGSPLSLECTVEGTSNPNLYWYRQAAGRGLQLLFYSVGIGQISSEVPQNLSASRPQDRQFILSSKKLLLSDSGFYLCAWSRLTDTQYFGPGTRLTVL.

The chain combines TRBV7-9 with TRBJ1-2, with TRBD1 matching 9 bases. J was trimmed by 6 bases and V by 4 bases; bases with no gene match: 3. Germline lookup yields CDR1 SEHNR and CDR2 FQNEAQ (reference sequence). The CDR3 sequence is 13 residues long. CDR3 DNA sequence: TGTGCCAGCAGCTACACAGGGGGCCATGGCTACACCTTC. This gives the protein CASSYTGGHGYTF.